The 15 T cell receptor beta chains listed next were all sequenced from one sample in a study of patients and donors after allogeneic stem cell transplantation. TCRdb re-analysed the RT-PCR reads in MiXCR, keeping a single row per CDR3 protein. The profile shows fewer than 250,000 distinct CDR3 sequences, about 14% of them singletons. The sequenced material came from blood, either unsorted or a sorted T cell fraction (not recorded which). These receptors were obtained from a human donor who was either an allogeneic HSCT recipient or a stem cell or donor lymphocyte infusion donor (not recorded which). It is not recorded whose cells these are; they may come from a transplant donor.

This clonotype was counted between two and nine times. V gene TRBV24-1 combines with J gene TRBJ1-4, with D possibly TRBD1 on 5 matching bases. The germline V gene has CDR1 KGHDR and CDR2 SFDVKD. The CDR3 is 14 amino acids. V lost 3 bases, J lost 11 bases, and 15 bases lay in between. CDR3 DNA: TGTGCCACCAGTGATGGGGACGCAGTGACCAAACTGTTTTTT. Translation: CATSDGDAVTKLFF.

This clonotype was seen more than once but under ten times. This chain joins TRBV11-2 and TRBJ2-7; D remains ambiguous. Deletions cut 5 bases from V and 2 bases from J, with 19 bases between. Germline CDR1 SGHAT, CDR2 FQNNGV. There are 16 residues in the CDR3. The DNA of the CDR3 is TGTGCCAGCAGCCCCCGGACCCTCCTTGGGACCTACGAGCAGTACTTC. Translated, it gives CASSPRTLLGTYEQYF.

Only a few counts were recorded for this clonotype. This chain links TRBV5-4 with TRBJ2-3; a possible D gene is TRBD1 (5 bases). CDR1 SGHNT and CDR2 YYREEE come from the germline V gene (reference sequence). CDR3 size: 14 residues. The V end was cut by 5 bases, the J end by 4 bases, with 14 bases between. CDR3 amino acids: CASSSRVAADTQYF. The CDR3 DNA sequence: TGTGCCAGCAGTTCCAGGGTGGCCGCAGATACGCAGTATTTT.

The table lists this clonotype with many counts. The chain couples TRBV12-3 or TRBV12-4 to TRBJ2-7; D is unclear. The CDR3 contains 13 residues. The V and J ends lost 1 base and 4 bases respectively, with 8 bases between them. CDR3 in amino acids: CASSLDDGYEQYF. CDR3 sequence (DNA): TGTGCCAGCAGTTTAGATGACGGTTACGAGCAGTACTTC.

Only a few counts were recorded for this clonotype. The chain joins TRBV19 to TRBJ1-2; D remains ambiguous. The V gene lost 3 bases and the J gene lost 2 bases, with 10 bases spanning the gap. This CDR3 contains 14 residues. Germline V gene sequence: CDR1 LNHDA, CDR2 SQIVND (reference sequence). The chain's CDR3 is CASSILAGNYGYTF. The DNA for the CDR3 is TGTGCCAGTAGTATCTTGGCAGGCAACTATGGCTACACCTTC.

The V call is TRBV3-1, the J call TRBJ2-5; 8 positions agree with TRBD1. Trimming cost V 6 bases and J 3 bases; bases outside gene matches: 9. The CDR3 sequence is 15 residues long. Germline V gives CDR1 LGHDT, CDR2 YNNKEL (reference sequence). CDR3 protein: CASRYGQGGEETQYF. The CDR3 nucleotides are TGTGCCAGCAGATACGGACAGGGTGGAGAAGAGACCCAGTACTTC.

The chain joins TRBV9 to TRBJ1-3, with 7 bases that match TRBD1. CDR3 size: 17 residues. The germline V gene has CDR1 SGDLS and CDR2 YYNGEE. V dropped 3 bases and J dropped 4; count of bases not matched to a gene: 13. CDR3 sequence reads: CASSATPTGPPGNTIYF. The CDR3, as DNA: TGTGCCAGCAGCGCAACTCCGACAGGGCCTCCCGGAAACACCATATATTTT.

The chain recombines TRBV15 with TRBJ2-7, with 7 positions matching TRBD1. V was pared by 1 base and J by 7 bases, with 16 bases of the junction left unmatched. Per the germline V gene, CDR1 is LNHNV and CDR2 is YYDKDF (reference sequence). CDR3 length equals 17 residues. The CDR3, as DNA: TGTGCCACCAGCAGAGGCGGATCAGGGGGATCTACTCGGGAGCAGTACTTC. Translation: CATSRGGSGGSTREQYF.

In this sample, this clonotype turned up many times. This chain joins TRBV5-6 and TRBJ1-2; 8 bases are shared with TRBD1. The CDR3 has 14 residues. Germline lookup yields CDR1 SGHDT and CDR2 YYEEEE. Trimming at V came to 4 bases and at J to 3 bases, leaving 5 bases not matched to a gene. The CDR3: CASSQLTGDYGYTF. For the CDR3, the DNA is TGTGCCAGCAGCCAACTGACAGGGGACTATGGCTACACCTTC.

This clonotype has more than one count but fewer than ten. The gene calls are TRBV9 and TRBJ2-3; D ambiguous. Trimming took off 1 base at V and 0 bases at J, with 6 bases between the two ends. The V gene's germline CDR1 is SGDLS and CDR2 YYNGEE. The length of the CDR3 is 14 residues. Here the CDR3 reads CASSVIGSTDTQYF. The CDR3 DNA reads TGTGCCAGCAGCGTAATCGGGAGCACAGATACGCAGTATTTT.

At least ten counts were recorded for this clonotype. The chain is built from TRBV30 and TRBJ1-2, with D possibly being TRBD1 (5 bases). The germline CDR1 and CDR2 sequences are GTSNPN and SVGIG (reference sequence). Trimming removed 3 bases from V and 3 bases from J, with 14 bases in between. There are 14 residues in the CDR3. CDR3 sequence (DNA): TGTGCCTGGAGGGGACTAGGGGCTTACTATGGCTACACCTTC. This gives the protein CAWRGLGAYYGYTF. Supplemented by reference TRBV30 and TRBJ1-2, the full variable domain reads SQTIHQWPATLVQPVGSPLSLECTVEGTSNPNLYWYRQAAGRGLQLLFYSVGIGQISSEVPQNLSASRPQDRQFILSSKKLLLSDSGFYLCAWRGLGAYYGYTFGSGTRLTVV.

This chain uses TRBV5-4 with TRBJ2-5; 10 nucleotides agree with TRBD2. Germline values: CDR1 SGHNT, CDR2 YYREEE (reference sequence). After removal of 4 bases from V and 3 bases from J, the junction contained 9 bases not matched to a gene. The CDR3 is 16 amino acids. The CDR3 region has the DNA TGTGCCAGCAGCCCGATCGGGACTAGCGCAAAAGAGACCCAGTACTTC. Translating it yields CASSPIGTSAKETQYF.

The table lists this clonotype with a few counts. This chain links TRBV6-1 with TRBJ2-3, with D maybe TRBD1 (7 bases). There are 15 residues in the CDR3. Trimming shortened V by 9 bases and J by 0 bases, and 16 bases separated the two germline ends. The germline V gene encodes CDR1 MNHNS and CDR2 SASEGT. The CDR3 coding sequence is TGTGCCAGTCAGGAGGGACAGCATAGCACAGATACGCAGTATTTT. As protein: CASQEGQHSTDTQYF.

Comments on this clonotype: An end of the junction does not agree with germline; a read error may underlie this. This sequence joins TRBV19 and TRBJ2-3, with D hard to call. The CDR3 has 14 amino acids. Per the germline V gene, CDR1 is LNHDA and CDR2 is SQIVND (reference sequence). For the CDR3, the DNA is TGTGGCAGTAGTATACGGGCAACCACAGATACGCAGTATTTT. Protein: CGSSIRATTDTQYF.

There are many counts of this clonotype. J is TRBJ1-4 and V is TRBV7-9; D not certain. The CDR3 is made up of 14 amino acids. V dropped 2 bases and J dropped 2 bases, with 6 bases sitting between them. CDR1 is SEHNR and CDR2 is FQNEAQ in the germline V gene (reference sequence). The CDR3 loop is CASSLFGTNEKLFF. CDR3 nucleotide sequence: TGTGCCAGCAGCTTATTTGGTACTAATGAAAAACTGTTTTTT.